One and the same sample provided the 21 T cell receptor beta chains below, sequenced in a study of T cells in tumors after PD-1 blockade. The data were produced by immunoSEQ multiplex PCR, yet TCRdb's version contains in-frame clones alone and is incomplete. The sample carries tens of thousands of clones, 74% recorded once. The sample here was PBMCs, taken after anti-PD-1 treatment. These receptors all come from a human donor with basal cell carcinoma.

The chain carries TRBV30 and TRBJ2-6; D uncertain. V lost 1 base and J lost 5, with 6 bases in between. CDR1 GTSNPN and CDR2 SVGIG come from the germline V gene (reference sequence). There are 13 residues in the CDR3. CDR3 residues: CAWSDFWANVLTF. In DNA, the CDR3 is TGTGCCTGGAGTGATTTCTGGGCCAACGTCCTGACTTTC.

The J gene is TRBJ1-2, the V gene TRBV21-1; the table calls TRBD1, which could not be checked here. TRBV21-1 is an annotated pseudogene. The CDR3 runs to 15 residues. The CDR3 DNA sequence: TGTGCCAGCAGCTACAGGACAGGGCGCAACTATGGCTACACCTTC. It is translated as CASSYRTGRNYGYTF.

The V call is TRBV29-1, the J call TRBJ2-5; 7 bases agree with TRBD2. Trimming took 7 bases from V and 3 from J; bases not matched to a gene: 8. Germline lookup yields CDR1 SQVTM and CDR2 ANQGSEA. This CDR3 is built from 13 residues. CDR3 region: CSGGLAEKETQYF. CDR3 sequence (DNA): TGCAGCGGCGGGCTAGCGGAAAAAGAGACCCAGTACTTC. The full variable domain, rest sourced from reference TRBV29-1 and TRBJ2-5, is SAVISQKPSRDICQRGTSLTIQCQVDSQVTMMFWYRQQPGQSLTLIATANQGSEATYESGFVIDKFPISRPNLTFSTLTVSNMSPEDSSIYLCSGGLAEKETQYFGPGTRLLVL.

This clone turned up a few times. This chain links TRBV6-6 with TRBJ1-1, with D unresolved. Germline loops: CDR1 MNHNY, CDR2 SVGAGI (reference sequence). CDR3 size: 13 residues. Trimming removed 2 bases at V and 1 base at J, with 5 bases between. CDR3 nucleotides: TGTGCCAGCAGTTACGAAGAGAACACTGAAGCTTTCTTT. It translates to CASSYEENTEAFF.

The V call is TRBV6-5, the J call TRBJ2-7, with 8 nucleotides matching TRBD1. The CDR3 spans 15 residues. The germline V gene has CDR1 MNHEY and CDR2 SVGAGI. V shed 4 bases, J shed 7 bases, and the junction held 12 bases outside the gene matches. The CDR3 loop is CASSSGQGRILEQYF. CDR3 sequence (DNA): TGTGCCAGCAGTTCCGGACAGGGAAGGATATTAGAGCAGTACTTC.

The chain is built from TRBV10-1 and TRBJ1-1; no clear D. Trimming took 1 base from V and 0 from J, leaving 3 bases between them. In germline, CDR1 is WNHNN, CDR2 SYGVQD (reference sequence). The CDR3 is 13 residues long. CDR3 DNA: TGCGCCAGCAGTGAGTTGATGAACACTGAAGCTTTCTTT. Amino acids: CASSELMNTEAFF.

This clone was recorded once. The chain couples TRBV3-1 (or the pseudogene TRBV3-2) to TRBJ2-2, with 14 bases aligning to TRBD2. This CDR3 is 16 amino acids long. In germline, CDR1 is LGHDT, CDR2 YNNKEL (reference sequence). After removal of 6 bases from V and 1 base from J, the junction contained 1 base not matched to a gene. The CDR3 DNA sequence: TGTGCCAGCAGGACTAGCGGGGGGGTGAACACCGGGGAGCTGTTTTTT. Its translation: CASRTSGGVNTGELFF.

The chain recombines TRBV5-1 with TRBJ2-1; 8 bases are a match to TRBD2. With V trimmed by 2 bases and J by 8 bases, 0 bases remained unmatched. Germline V lookup: CDR1 SGHRS, CDR2 YFSETQ. The CDR3 is 12 amino acids. The CDR3, as DNA: TGCGCCAGCAGCTTCGGGGGGGATGAGCAGTTCTTC. It encodes CASSFGGDEQFF. The full variable domain, its missing parts supplied by reference TRBV5-1 and TRBJ2-1, is KAGVTQTPRYLIKTRGQQVTLSCSPISGHRSVSWYQQTPGQGLQFLFEYFSETQRNKGNFPGRFSGRQFSNSRSEMNVSTLELGDSALYLCASSFGGDEQFFGPGTRLTVL.

The rearrangement links TRBV18 to TRBJ2-6; 7 bases fit TRBD1. The V and J ends lost 1 base and 3 bases, in that order; junction bases with no gene match: 3. CDR3 size: 16 residues. CDR1 is KGHSH, CDR2 LQKENI, per germline. The CDR3 sequence: CASSPLTGDGANVLTF. The CDR3 DNA reads TGTGCCAGCTCACCACTTACAGGGGATGGGGCCAACGTCCTGACTTTC. The complete variable domain, with remaining parts taken from reference TRBV18 and TRBJ2-6, reads NAGVMQNPRHLVRRRGQEARLRCSPMKGHSHVYWYRQLPEEGLKFMVYLQKENIIDESGMPKERFSAEFPKEGPSILRIQQVVRGDSAAYFCASSPLTGDGANVLTFGAGSRLTVL.

This clone was counted once. The genes are TRBV28 and TRBJ1-2, with 7 bases lining up with TRBD1. The V and J ends lost 5 bases and 8 bases, in that order; junction bases with no gene match: 8. CDR3 length equals 13 residues. Per the germline V gene, CDR1 is MDHEN and CDR2 is SYDVKM. The CDR3 spells CASSATGSGGYTF. CDR3 bases: TGTGCCAGCAGTGCGACAGGGTCGGGGGGCTACACCTTC.

The gene calls are TRBV25-1 and TRBJ1-5; 8 bases are a match to TRBD1. The V gene's germline CDR1 is MGHDK and CDR2 SYGVNS. V trimming: 4 bases; J trimming: 2 bases; junction bases outside the gene matches: 7. The CDR3 sequence is 16 residues long. CDR3 sequence (DNA): TGTGCCAGCAGTGCCAATTGGGGACAGGGCAATCAGCCCCAGCATTTT. It codes for CASSANWGQGNQPQHF.

This chain connects TRBV15 to TRBJ2-2; unclear D gene. Germline values: CDR1 LNHNV, CDR2 YYDKDF (reference sequence). CDR3 length: 12 residues. V lost 0 bases and J 4 bases, leaving 0 bases between the germline ends. CDR3 bases: TGTGCCACCAGCAGAGACACCGGGGAGCTGTTTTTT. Its translation is CATSRDTGELFF.

The chain employs TRBV29-1 and TRBJ2-7; TRBD1 might be the D (6 bases). Looked up from germline, CDR1 is SQVTM and CDR2 is ANQGSEA. The CDR3 is made up of 11 amino acids. The V end was cut by 6 bases, the J end by 7 bases, with 13 bases between. The CDR3 region has the DNA TGCAGCGTCGGAACAGGGAAAGAGCAGTACTTC. Translation: CSVGTGKEQYF.

This sequence joins TRBV9 and TRBJ1-5; 8 bases agree with TRBD1. V gave up 3 bases and J gave up 2 bases; unmatched junction bases: 1. The CDR3 covers 14 residues. CDR1 and CDR2 from the germline V gene are SGDLS and YYNGEE. The CDR3 region has the DNA TGTGCCAGCAGCGAGGGACAGGGCAATCAGCCCCAGCATTTT. Translating it yields CASSEGQGNQPQHF.

This clone was counted only a few times. This chain uses TRBV7-8 with TRBJ2-5, with D unclear. The CDR3 covers 13 residues. Germline lookup yields CDR1 SGHVS and CDR2 FQNEAQ. V was clipped by 2 bases and J by 7 bases, with 11 bases between them. CDR3: CASSLPPLRTQYF. Written as DNA, the CDR3 is TGTGCCAGCAGCTTACCGCCATTGAGGACCCAGTACTTC.

The gene calls are TRBV7-2 and TRBJ2-2, with D uncertain. The germline CDR1 and CDR2 sequences are SGHTA and FQGNSA. The V end was cut by 2 bases, the J end by 7 bases, with 8 bases between. This CDR3 has 13 amino acids. CDR3 loop: CASSLTRDGELFF. The DNA for the CDR3 is TGTGCCAGCAGCTTAACCCGCGACGGGGAGCTGTTTTTT. Based on the CDR3 plus reference TRBV7-2 and TRBJ2-2, the full variable domain is GAGVSQSPSNKVTEKGKDVELRCDPISGHTALYWYRQSLGQGLEFLIYFQGNSAPDKSGLPSDRFSAERTGGSVSTLTIQRTQQEDSAVYLCASSLTRDGELFFGEGSRLTVL.

J is TRBJ1-4 and V is TRBV4-1; D remains unclear. Germline values: CDR1 MGHRA, CDR2 YSYEKL. The length of the CDR3 is 14 residues. V dropped 1 base and J dropped 11 bases, with 14 bases sitting between them. Here the CDR3 reads CASSQGVGRGKLFF. DNA for the CDR3: TGCGCCAGCAGCCAAGGTGTGGGGAGAGGGAAACTGTTTTTT.

The chain links TRBV6-5 to TRBJ2-7; weak D call: TRBD2 (6 bases). Germline CDR1 MNHEY, CDR2 SVGAGI. The CDR3 is made up of 16 amino acids. V was clipped by 0 bases and J by 0 bases, with 12 bases between them. In DNA form, the CDR3 reads TGTGCCAGCAGTTACTCTTGGGACTCACCCTCCTACGAGCAGTACTTC. The encoded protein is CASSYSWDSPSYEQYF.

The V and J genes are TRBV30 and TRBJ2-3; 11 bases map to TRBD2. V shed 4 bases, J shed 6 bases, and the junction held 9 bases outside the gene matches. This CDR3 comprises 15 residues. The germline V gene encodes CDR1 GTSNPN and CDR2 SVGIG (reference sequence). As DNA, the CDR3 is TGTGCCTGGACCGTAGCGGGGGGGCTGGGGGATACGCAGTATTTT. Its protein is CAWTVAGGLGDTQYF.

V is TRBV6-2 or TRBV6-3 and J is TRBJ1-6; D unclear. Trimming pared 4 bases from V and 9 bases from J, leaving 16 bases between. Germline CDR1 is MNHEY and CDR2 is SVGEGT. This CDR3 has 15 residues. CDR3 DNA: TGTGCCAGCAGTTCTACGGGAAGCGGGTCTTCACCCCTCCACTTT. Protein: CASSSTGSGSSPLHF.

V gene TRBV30 combines with J gene TRBJ2-7; the match to TRBD2 covers 13 bases. Germline V gene sequence: CDR1 GTSNPN, CDR2 SVGIG (reference sequence). CDR3 length: 15 amino acids. Trimming removed 3 bases from V and 1 base from J; junction bases left unmatched: 3. The CDR3 nucleotides read TGTGCCTGGAGCCGGACTAGCGGGAGATCCTACGAGCAGTACTTC. Protein: CAWSRTSGRSYEQYF.